This T cell receptor beta chain was sequenced for a study of T cells in Graves' hyperthyroidism and ophthalmopathy. With 3 bases removed from V and 6 bases from J, the gap between germline ends came to 8 bases. The CDR3 totals 12 residues. CDR1 is ENHRY, CDR2 SYGVKD, per germline. Researchers barred patients who had uncontrolled infection, other autoimmune disease, pregnancy or lactation. For the diagnoses, clinical symptoms, serum thyroxine and TRAb, thyroid ultrasound and orbital computed tomography were used. It was RNA transcripts that yielded the amplified TCR beta CDR3 regions. Initially, a first-round RT-PCR of the TCR CDR3 employed the HTBI primer set. Using its own MiXCR run on the multiplex PCR reads, TCRdb lists one record per CDR3 protein. The table records hundreds of thousands of distinct CDR3 sequences, nearly 45% of them present only once.

The J gene is TRBJ1-2, the V gene TRBV10-3; D uncertain. This TCR was sampled from an adult man with Graves' disease, either hyperthyroidism or ophthalmopathy (not recorded which). What was sequenced was peripheral blood or thyroid tissue (not recorded which). Written as DNA, the CDR3 is TGTGCCATCAGTGACTCCTTCAATGGCTACACCTTC. Protein: CAISDSFNGYTF.